This T cell receptor beta chain was sequenced for a study of blood T cell repertoires in COVID-19. Turning to the study itself: PBMCs, B-cell-depleted T cells, or T cells provided the cDNA or gDNA that made up the material.

Authors' analysis steps: The authors estimated nucleated cell counts from reference gene primer amplification. Method: immunoSEQ multiplex PCR; TCRdb's copy keeps in-frame clones and lacks some. V and J calls and clone size follow that table, whereas D and trimming were derived from the DNA. The sample contains some 120,000 clones, 65% to 85% of which appear only once. The CDR3 sequence is 14 residues long. CDR1 is MDHEN, CDR2 SYDVKM, per germline. Trimming removed 4 bases from V and 7 bases from J; junction bases left unmatched: 7. The sample comprised peripheral blood. This TCR came from a man aged 70 or older with acute or convalescent COVID-19. The rearrangement uses TRBV28 and TRBJ1-1, with TRBD1 matching 9 bases. CDR3 sequence reads: CASSSGQGKGEAFF. The CDR3 DNA reads as TGTGCCAGCAGTTCCGGACAGGGGAAGGGTGAAGCTTTCTTT.